The 26 T cell receptor beta chains below come from one sample, sequenced in a study of cytomegalovirus exposure and HLA in healthy donors. Vbeta (60) and Jbeta (13) primers were used in the PCR. TCRdb's copy holds only in-frame clones and misses some; the assay was immunoSEQ multiplex PCR. Among around 140,000 clones, roughly 74% were seen once, and the ten largest hold approximately 2.5%. Sequencing was performed on PBMCs. These receptors all stem from a young woman in good health and CMV-seropositive.

The chain combines TRBV6-6 with TRBJ2-7; a possible D gene is TRBD2 (6 bases). This CDR3 has 16 residues. Looked up from germline, CDR1 is MNHNY and CDR2 is SVGAGI (reference sequence). The ends were cut back, 3 bases at V and 2 bases at J, with 17 bases in the middle. The CDR3 protein is CASSYSGDLLTYEQYF. The CDR3 DNA follows: TGTGCCAGCAGTTATTCGGGGGACTTGCTAACCTACGAGCAGTACTTC.

Comment on this clone: The junction departs from germline at one end; a sequencing error may be responsible. V is TRBV6-1 and J is TRBJ1-3; 7 bases align to TRBD1. This CDR3 region has 17 residues. Germline CDR1 and CDR2: MNHNS and SASEGT. The CDR3: CASSERHRGVGGSTIYF. As DNA, the CDR3 is TGTGCCAGCAGTGAGCGCCACAGGGGCGTAGGTGGAAGCACCATATATTTT.

V usage is TRBV7-9 and J usage is TRBJ2-2; unclear D gene. Per the germline V gene, CDR1 is SEHNR and CDR2 is FQNEAQ (reference sequence). Trimming pared 5 bases from V and 4 bases from J, leaving 11 bases between. The CDR3 covers 14 residues. The CDR3 protein is CASSGRVSTGELFF. CDR3 nucleotides: TGTGCCAGCAGCGGCCGGGTGAGCACCGGGGAGCTGTTTTTT.

V gene TRBV9 combines with J gene TRBJ2-1, with 7 bases lining up with TRBD2. CDR1 is SGDLS and CDR2 is YYNGEE in the germline V gene. This CDR3 is built from 15 residues. The junction had 9 bases not matched to a gene; V was cut back by 2 bases and J by 7 bases. The chain's CDR3 is CASSVAGWGGNEQFF. CDR3 coding DNA: TGTGCCAGCAGCGTCGCTGGATGGGGGGGGAATGAGCAGTTCTTC.

The rearrangement joins TRBV6-6 to TRBJ1-2; D call uncertain. Trimming stripped 2 bases from V and 3 bases from J, with 13 bases between. The CDR3 runs 15 residues. Germline V gives CDR1 MNHNY, CDR2 SVGAGI (reference sequence). CDR3 DNA sequence: TGTGCCAGCAGTTACGGCACAGAATTTGACTATGGCTACACCTTC. Protein product: CASSYGTEFDYGYTF.

This chain connects TRBV5-1 to TRBJ2-7; D uncertain. The CDR3 totals 11 residues. Germline V CDR1 and CDR2: SGHRS, YFSETQ. Trimming shortened V by 0 bases and J by 5 bases, and 3 bases separated the two germline ends. CDR3 amino acids: CASSLGHEQYF. Written as DNA, the CDR3 is TGCGCCAGCAGCTTGGGGCACGAGCAGTACTTC.

The V and J genes are TRBV25-1 and TRBJ2-5; D perhaps matches TRBD1 (6 bases). CDR3 length: 16 amino acids. V was trimmed by 5 bases and J by 2 bases, leaving 18 bases between them. Per the germline V gene, CDR1 is MGHDK and CDR2 is SYGVNS. This CDR3 is CASSPPRGRAQETQYF. For the CDR3, the DNA is TGTGCCAGCAGTCCCCCCAGGGGCAGGGCTCAAGAGACCCAGTACTTC. The complete variable domain, with remaining parts taken from reference TRBV25-1 and TRBJ2-5, reads EADIYQTPRYLVIGTGKKITLECSQTMGHDKMYWYQQDPGMELHLIHYSYGVNSTEKGDLSSESTVSRIRTEHFPLTLESARPSHTSQYLCASSPPRGRAQETQYFGPGTRLLVL.

J is TRBJ2-3 and V is TRBV29-1; no definite D call. Germline loops: CDR1 SQVTM, CDR2 ANQGSEA. The CDR3 is 12 amino acids. Trimming removed 4 bases from V and 3 bases from J, with 8 bases in between. The CDR3 here is CSVVDGTDTQYF. CDR3 bases: TGCAGCGTTGTTGACGGGACAGATACGCAGTATTTT.

The chain combines TRBV2 with TRBJ2-2; tentative D call: TRBD1 (5 bases). The V and J ends lost 6 bases and 4 bases respectively, with 18 bases between them. This CDR3 is 16 amino acids long. CDR1 is SNHLY and CDR2 is FYNNEI in the germline V gene. CDR3 loop: CASRKGVLLSTGELFF. CDR3 coding DNA: TGTGCCAGCAGGAAAGGGGTCCTTCTGAGCACCGGGGAGCTGTTTTTT.

CDR3 nucleotide sequence: TGCGCCAGCAGCCAAGATCTACGGGCGGGGGGAAAGTACTTC. Its translation is CASSQDLRAGGKYF. This rearrangement joins TRBV4-3 to TRBJ2-7; 8 bases are shared with TRBD2. CDR1 is LGHNA, CDR2 YSLEER, per germline. The CDR3 has 14 residues. J was trimmed by 11 bases and V by 0 bases; bases with no gene match: 9.

This clone was found once. The chain couples TRBV2 to TRBJ2-5; TRBD2 aligns across 8 bases. CDR1 and CDR2 (germline): SNHLY, FYNNEI. Trimming cost V 2 bases and J 2 bases; bases outside gene matches: 4. CDR3 length: 15 amino acids. CDR3 coding DNA: TGTGCCAGCAGTGAATGGCGGGGGGATCAAGAGACCCAGTACTTC. It yields the protein CASSEWRGDQETQYF.

V is TRBV28 and J is TRBJ1-1; D unresolved. This CDR3 is built from 14 residues. CDR1 and CDR2 (germline): MDHEN, SYDVKM. V was clipped by 5 bases and J by 2 bases, with 12 bases between them. The CDR3 nucleotides read TGTGCCAGCAGTCCATTCAACAGTAACACTGAAGCTTTCTTT. Its protein is CASSPFNSNTEAFF.

CDR3 residues: CASGLQSGGYQETQYF. CDR3 DNA sequence: TGTGCTAGTGGTTTGCAAAGCGGGGGGTACCAAGAGACCCAGTACTTC. The chain has TRBV12-5 and TRBJ2-5; 9 nucleotides match TRBD2. CDR3 length equals 16 residues. J gave up 0 bases and V 2 bases, and 4 bases lay outside the gene matches. Germline loops: CDR1 LGHNT, CDR2 FRNRAP.

In its sample, this clone was seen a few times. The chain employs TRBV7-8 and TRBJ2-7; TRBD2 is a possible D gene (6 bases). Germline loops: CDR1 SGHVS, CDR2 FQNEAQ. V was shortened by 4 bases and J by 2 bases, with 18 bases between the two germline ends. CDR3 length equals 16 residues. CDR3 sequence reads: CASSWSQGGGTYEQYF. CDR3 coding DNA: TGTGCCAGCAGCTGGTCACAAGGAGGAGGGACCTACGAGCAGTACTTC. Based on the CDR3 plus reference TRBV7-8 and TRBJ2-7, the full variable domain is GAGVSQSPRYKVAKRGQDVALRCDPISGHVSLFWYQQALGQGPEFLTYFQNEAQLDKSGLPSDRFFAERPEGSVSTLKIQRTQQEDSAVYLCASSWSQGGGTYEQYFGPGTRLTVT.

The chain carries TRBV19 and TRBJ2-6, with D hard to call. The V gene's germline CDR1 is LNHDA and CDR2 SQIVND (reference sequence). There are 14 residues in the CDR3. V was trimmed by 6 bases and J by 0 bases, leaving 6 bases between them. The CDR3 nucleotides read TGTGCCAGTAGACCTAGCTCTGGGGCCAACGTCCTGACTTTC. Its translation is CASRPSSGANVLTF.

The J gene is TRBJ1-4, the V gene TRBV27, with D unresolved. V was cut by 6 bases and J by 11 bases, with 19 bases left in between. This CDR3 has 14 residues. The germline V gene has CDR1 MNHEY and CDR2 SMNVEV (reference sequence). The CDR3 DNA reads as TGTGCCAGCAGGAGAGGCGAGGGTGTGGGGAAACTGTTTTTT. Its protein product is CASRRGEGVGKLFF.

This clone turned up a few times. The rearrangement joins TRBV4-3 to TRBJ2-3, with TRBD2 as a possible D gene (7 bases). There are 15 residues in the CDR3. V was clipped by 0 bases and J by 3 bases, with 10 bases between them. Germline loops: CDR1 LGHNA, CDR2 YSLEER. CDR3 in DNA: TGCGCCAGCAGCCAAGACGGGGGGCGGACAGATACGCAGTATTTT. Translating gives CASSQDGGRTDTQYF.

The chain's CDR3 is CASSLLAGGREQYF. The CDR3 bases are TGTGCCAGCAGCCTACTAGCGGGGGGGCGCGAGCAGTACTTC. The chain is built from TRBV6-5 and TRBJ2-7, with 13 bases identical to TRBD2. Germline CDR1 MNHEY, CDR2 SVGAGI. CDR3 size: 14 residues. V gave up 6 bases and J gave up 6 bases; unmatched junction bases: 5.

The V and J genes are TRBV2 and TRBJ2-6; the match to TRBD1 covers 7 bases. V gave up 7 bases and J gave up 0 bases; unmatched junction bases: 3. CDR3 length: 15 residues. Germline V lookup: CDR1 SNHLY, CDR2 FYNNEI. The CDR3 DNA reads as TGTGCCAGCAAGGGACAGATCTCTGGGGCCAACGTCCTGACTTTC. It encodes CASKGQISGANVLTF.

The chain's CDR3 is CASSLAGVSGYTF. Written as DNA, the CDR3 is TGCGCCAGCAGCTTGGCCGGGGTATCAGGCTACACCTTC. This chain joins TRBV5-1 and TRBJ1-2, with D hard to call. Trimming took off 0 bases at V and 8 bases at J, with 11 bases between the two ends. Germline CDR1 reads SGHRS; CDR2 reads YFSETQ. CDR3 length equals 13 residues.

This clone has a handful of counts. The genes are TRBV7-9 and TRBJ2-7, with TRBD1 as a possible D gene (8 bases). V was trimmed by 3 bases and J by 4 bases, leaving 22 bases between them. This CDR3 is 17 amino acids long. Germline CDR1 is SEHNR and CDR2 is FQNEAQ (reference sequence). In DNA, the CDR3 is TGTGCCAGCAGCTTTGCTGGGGGGGCAGGGGGCGGTTACGAGCAGTACTTC. Its translation is CASSFAGGAGGGYEQYF.

This clone was found a few times. This rearrangement joins TRBV15 to TRBJ1-2, with 10 nucleotides matching TRBD1. This CDR3 spans 13 amino acids. Looked up from germline, CDR1 is LNHNV and CDR2 is YYDKDF (reference sequence). V lost 3 bases, J lost 6 bases, and 1 base stayed unmatched. The CDR3: CATSSGTGDGYTF. CDR3 DNA: TGTGCCACCAGCAGCGGGACAGGGGATGGCTACACCTTC.

The table lists this clone with a count of one. The rearrangement joins TRBV10-3 to TRBJ1-3; tentative D call: TRBD1 (5 bases). The CDR3 has 14 residues. Trimming removed 8 bases at V and 1 base at J, with 12 bases between. The germline V gene has CDR1 ENHRY and CDR2 SYGVKD. CDR3 residues: CAIGVGVSGNTIYF. The CDR3 DNA reads TGTGCCATCGGTGTAGGGGTGTCTGGAAACACCATATATTTT.

Only a few counts were recorded for this clone. The CDR3 sequence: CASSLSASGGPLGPYF. In nucleotides, the CDR3 is TGTGCCAGCAGCTTATCAGCTAGCGGGGGCCCCCTAGGTCCTTATTTT. The V and J genes are TRBV7-9 and TRBJ2-3; 10 bases are shared with TRBD2. Germline CDR1 and CDR2: SEHNR and FQNEAQ (reference sequence). The CDR3 sequence is 16 residues long. V lost 2 bases to trimming and J lost 15 bases; unmatched junction nucleotides: 17.

The V and J genes are TRBV5-1 and TRBJ2-3; D is unclear. Trimming removed 1 base at V and 2 bases at J, with 5 bases between. Germline values: CDR1 SGHRS, CDR2 YFSETQ. This CDR3 is 13 amino acids long. The CDR3 DNA sequence: TGCGCCAGCAGCTTGCAACACACAGATACGCAGTATTTT. Its translation is CASSLQHTDTQYF.

The CDR3, as DNA: TGTGCCAGCAGTTTAGACAGGCTGAACGAGCAGTACTTC. As protein: CASSLDRLNEQYF. The chain is built from TRBV28 and TRBJ2-7; D is perhaps TRBD1 (6 bases). Germline lookup yields CDR1 MDHEN and CDR2 SYDVKM. This CDR3 is built from 13 residues. The germline V and J ends were trimmed by 2 bases and 5 bases, with 10 bases remaining between them.